This T cell receptor (beta chain) was identified in a study of PD-1 blockade in classical Hodgkin lymphoma. Overall study: It was nivolumab at 3 mg/kg, given intravenously every 2 weeks, that patients received.

This clone was recorded only once. What it binds is not known. Study-level results: The authors have not defined what causes the repertoire differences, possibly disease activity or prior therapy.

Sample time point: cycle 4 day 1 (C4D1), after less than 7 weeks of nivolumab. Every one of the patients relapsed after autologous stem cell transplantation (brentuximab vedotin exposure was variable). The best responses consisted of complete response, partial response or progressive disease. Profiled with immunoSEQ multiplex PCR; TCRdb holds only in-frame clones, not every one. The sample includes roughly 100,000 clones, just over 90% of them seen just once. The TCR was taken from a human donor with classical Hodgkin lymphoma. Sequences were derived from peripheral blood mononuclear cells (PBMCs), sampled before the fourth cycle of nivolumab.

CDR3 loop: CASNQQGNDEQYF. The CDR3, as DNA: TGTGCCAGCAACCAACAGGGTAATGACGAGCAGTACTTC. This chain joins TRBV6-4 and TRBJ2-7, with D perhaps matching TRBD1 (6 bases). CDR3 size: 13 residues. Per germline, CDR1 MRHNA and CDR2 SNTAGT. Trimming removed 7 bases at V and 5 bases at J, with 15 bases between.